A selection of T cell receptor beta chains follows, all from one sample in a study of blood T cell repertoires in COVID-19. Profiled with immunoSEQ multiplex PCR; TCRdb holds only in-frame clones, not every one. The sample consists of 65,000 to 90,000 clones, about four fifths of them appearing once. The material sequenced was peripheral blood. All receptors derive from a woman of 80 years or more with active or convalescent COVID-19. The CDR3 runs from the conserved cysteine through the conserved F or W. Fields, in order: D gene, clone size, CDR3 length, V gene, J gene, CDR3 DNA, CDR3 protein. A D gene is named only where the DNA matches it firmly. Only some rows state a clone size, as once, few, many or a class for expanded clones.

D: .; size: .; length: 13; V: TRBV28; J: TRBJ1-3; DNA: TGTGCCAGCACATTAGGACAAGCTAACACCATATATTTT; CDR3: CASTLGQANTIYF
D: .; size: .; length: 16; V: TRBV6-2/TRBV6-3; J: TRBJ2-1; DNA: TGTGCCAGCAGTTCTATTCCTAGTTTCTCCTACAATGAGCAGTTCTTC; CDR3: CASSSIPSFSYNEQFF
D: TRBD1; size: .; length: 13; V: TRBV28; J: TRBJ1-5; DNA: TGTGCCAGCAGTAGACAGGGCATTCAGCCCCAGCATTTT; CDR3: CASSRQGIQPQHF
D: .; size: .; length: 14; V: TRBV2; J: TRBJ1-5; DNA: TGTGCCAGCAGTGATCTCCGTAGCAATCAGCCCCAGCATTTT; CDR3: CASSDLRSNQPQHF
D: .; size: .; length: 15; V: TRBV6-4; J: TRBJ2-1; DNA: TGTGCCAGCAGTGACCGCGGGGAAGGGGTCAATGAGCAGTTCTTC; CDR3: CASSDRGEGVNEQFF
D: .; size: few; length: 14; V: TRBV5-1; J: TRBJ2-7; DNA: TGCGCCAGCAGCTCCCAGGCTCATTCCTACGAGCAGTACTTC; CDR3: CASSSQAHSYEQYF
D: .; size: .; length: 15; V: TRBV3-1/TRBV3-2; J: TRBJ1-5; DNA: TGTGCCAGCAGCCAAGATCCTAACAGCTATCAGCCCCAGCATTTT; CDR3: CASSQDPNSYQPQHF
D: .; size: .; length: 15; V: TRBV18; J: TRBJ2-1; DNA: TGTGCCAGCTCACAGGGTAGCGGTTCCTACAATGAGCAGTTCTTC; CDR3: CASSQGSGSYNEQFF
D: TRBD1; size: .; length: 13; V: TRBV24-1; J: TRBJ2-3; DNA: TGTGCCACCAGGGACAGGGGGTTAGATACGCAGTATTTT; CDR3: CATRDRGLDTQYF
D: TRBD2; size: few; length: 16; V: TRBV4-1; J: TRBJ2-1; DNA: TGCGCCAGCAGCCACCTGCGGGGCGGGAGTTACAATGAGCAGTTCTTC; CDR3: CASSHLRGGSYNEQFF
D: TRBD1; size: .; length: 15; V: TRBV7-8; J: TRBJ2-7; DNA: TGTGCCAGCAGCCCCGGGACAGCTCATACCTACGAGCAGTACTTC; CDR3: CASSPGTAHTYEQYF
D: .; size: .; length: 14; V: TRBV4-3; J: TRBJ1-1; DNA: TGCGCCAGCAGCCAAATCCCAGGGGCCCCTGAAGCTTTCTTT; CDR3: CASSQIPGAPEAFF
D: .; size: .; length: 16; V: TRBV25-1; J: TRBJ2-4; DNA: TGTGCCAGCAGTGAAAACAGGGCGAATGACAAAAACATTCAGTACTTC; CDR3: CASSENRANDKNIQYF
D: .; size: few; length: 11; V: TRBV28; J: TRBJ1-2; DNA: TGTGCCAGCAGTTTAGAGTTCGGCTACACCTTC; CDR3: CASSLEFGYTF
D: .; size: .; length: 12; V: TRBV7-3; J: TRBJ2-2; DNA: TGTGCCAGCAGCCAGATTACCGGGGAGCTGTTTTTT; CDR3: CASSQITGELFF
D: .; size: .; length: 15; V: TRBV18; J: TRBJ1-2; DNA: TGTGCCAGCTCACCGACGACAGGCAACCTCTATGGCTACACCTTC; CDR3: CASSPTTGNLYGYTF
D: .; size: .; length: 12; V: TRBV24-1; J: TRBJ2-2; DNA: TGTGCCACCAGTGACTACACCGGGGAGCTGTTTTTT; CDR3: CATSDYTGELFF
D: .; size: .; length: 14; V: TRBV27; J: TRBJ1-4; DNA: TGTGCCAGCAGTGACAGTAGCCCCTATGAAAAACTGTTTTTT; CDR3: CASSDSSPYEKLFF
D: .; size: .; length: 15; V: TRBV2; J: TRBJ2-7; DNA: TGTGCCAGCAGTGTGGATGAAGGGGCTGGGTACGAGCAGTACTTC; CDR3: CASSVDEGAGYEQYF
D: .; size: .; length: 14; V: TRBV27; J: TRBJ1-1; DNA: TGTGCCAGCAGTTCCACCCGGGGGGACCCTGAAGCTTTCTTT; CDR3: CASSSTRGDPEAFF
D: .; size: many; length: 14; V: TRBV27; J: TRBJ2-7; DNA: TGTGCCAGCAGGACCATGACAGCCGCCTACGAGCAGTACTTC; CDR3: CASRTMTAAYEQYF
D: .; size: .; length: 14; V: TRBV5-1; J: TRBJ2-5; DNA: TGCGCCAGCAGCGCCTACAGTTTCCAAGAGACCCAGTACTTC; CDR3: CASSAYSFQETQYF
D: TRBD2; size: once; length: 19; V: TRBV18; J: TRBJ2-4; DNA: TGTGCCAGCTCACCACCGGAGGCGCGGGGGGGCCGAGCCAAAAACATTCAGTACTTC; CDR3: CASSPPEARGGRAKNIQYF
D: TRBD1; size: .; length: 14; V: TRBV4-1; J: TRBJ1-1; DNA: TGCGCCAGCAGCCACCCGGACAGGGTTACTGAAGCTTTCTTT; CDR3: CASSHPDRVTEAFF
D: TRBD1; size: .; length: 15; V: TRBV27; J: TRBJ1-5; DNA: TGTGCCAGCAGTTTCCGGACAGGGCCCAATCAGCCCCAGCATTTT; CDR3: CASSFRTGPNQPQHF
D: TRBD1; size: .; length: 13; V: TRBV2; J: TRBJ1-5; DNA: TGTGCCAGTCTACAGGGGATAGGCCAGCCCCAGCATTTT; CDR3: CASLQGIGQPQHF
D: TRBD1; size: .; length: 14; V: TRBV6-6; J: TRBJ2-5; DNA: TGTGCCAGCAGCGAGACAGGGCCTCAAGAGACCCAGTACTTC; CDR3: CASSETGPQETQYF
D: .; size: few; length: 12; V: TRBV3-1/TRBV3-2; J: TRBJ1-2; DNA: TGTGCCAGCAGCCAAGGACAGCCAGACTACACCTTC; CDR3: CASSQGQPDYTF
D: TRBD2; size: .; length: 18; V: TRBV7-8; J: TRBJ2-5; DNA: TGTGCCAGCAGCCGTCCAGCCATTAGCGGGGGGCTAGGGGAGACCCAGTACTTC; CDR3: CASSRPAISGGLGETQYF
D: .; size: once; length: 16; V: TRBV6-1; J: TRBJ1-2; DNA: TGTGCCAGCAGTGAAGCCACAGGGCCGGGGTTGAGAGGCTACACCTTC; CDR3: CASSEATGPGLRGYTF
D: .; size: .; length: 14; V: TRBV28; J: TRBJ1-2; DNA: TGTGCCAGCAGTCCCGGACGGGGAAGCTATGGCTACACCTTC; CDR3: CASSPGRGSYGYTF
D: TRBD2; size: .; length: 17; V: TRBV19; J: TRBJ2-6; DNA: TGTGCCAGTAGTACCCCTAGCGGGAATGCTGGGGCCAACGTCCTGACTTTC; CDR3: CASSTPSGNAGANVLTF
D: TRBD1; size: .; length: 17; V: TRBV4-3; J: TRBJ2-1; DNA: TGCGCCAGCAGCCAAGTCGGACAGGGGGGTCACAACAATGAGCAGTTCTTC; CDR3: CASSQVGQGGHNNEQFF
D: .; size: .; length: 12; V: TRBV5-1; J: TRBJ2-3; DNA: TGCGCCAGCAGCTTGGTCGCAGATACGCAGTATTTT; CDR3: CASSLVADTQYF
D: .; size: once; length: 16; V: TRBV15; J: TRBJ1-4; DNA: TGTGCCACCAGCAGAGATCTGGCAGGAACTAATGAAAAACTGTTTTTT; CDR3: CATSRDLAGTNEKLFF
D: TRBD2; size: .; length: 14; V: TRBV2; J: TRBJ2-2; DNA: TGTGCCAGCAGTCTCGGGAGGGGGGTCGGGGAGCTGTTTTTT; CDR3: CASSLGRGVGELFF
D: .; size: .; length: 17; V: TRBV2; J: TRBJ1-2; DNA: TGTGCCAGCGGAGATGAGTCGTTGGTTGTACCCAACTATGGCTACACCTTC; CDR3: CASGDESLVVPNYGYTF
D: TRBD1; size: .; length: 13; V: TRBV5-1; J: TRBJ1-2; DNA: TGCGCCAGCGGGTCAGGGGGCGTCTATGGCTACACCTTC; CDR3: CASGSGGVYGYTF
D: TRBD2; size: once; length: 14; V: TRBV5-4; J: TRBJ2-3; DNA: TGTGCCAGCAGCTATATAGCGGGAGGGGGTACGCAGTATTTT; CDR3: CASSYIAGGGTQYF
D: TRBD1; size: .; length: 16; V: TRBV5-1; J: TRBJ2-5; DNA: TGCGCCAGCAGCCCCGGACAGGGGGGTTTTCGAGAGACCCAGTACTTC; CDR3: CASSPGQGGFRETQYF
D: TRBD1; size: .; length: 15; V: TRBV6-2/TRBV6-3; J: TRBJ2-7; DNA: TGTGCCAGCAGTTACGGTGGGACAGGGGTCTACGAGCAGTACTTC; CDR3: CASSYGGTGVYEQYF
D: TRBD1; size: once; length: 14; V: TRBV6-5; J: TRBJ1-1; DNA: TGTGCCAGCATGGAAGGGGGCAGGGGCACTGAAGCTTTCTTT; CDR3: CASMEGGRGTEAFF
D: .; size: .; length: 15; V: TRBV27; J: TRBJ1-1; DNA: TGTGCCAGCAGTTTACTTGATCCGGGGAACACTGAAGCTTTCTTT; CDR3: CASSLLDPGNTEAFF
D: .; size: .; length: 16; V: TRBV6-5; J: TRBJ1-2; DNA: TGTGCCAGCAGTTACGGCTCGTCAGGGGATAACTATGGCTACACCTTC; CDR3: CASSYGSSGDNYGYTF
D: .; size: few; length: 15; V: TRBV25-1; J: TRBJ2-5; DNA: TGTGCCAGCAGTGAGAGATCAGGGGCAAGAGAGACCCAGTACTTC; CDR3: CASSERSGARETQYF
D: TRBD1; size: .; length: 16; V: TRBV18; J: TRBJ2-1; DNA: TGTGCCAGCTCACCGGCGTGGACAGGGGCCAACAATGAGCAGTTCTTC; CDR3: CASSPAWTGANNEQFF